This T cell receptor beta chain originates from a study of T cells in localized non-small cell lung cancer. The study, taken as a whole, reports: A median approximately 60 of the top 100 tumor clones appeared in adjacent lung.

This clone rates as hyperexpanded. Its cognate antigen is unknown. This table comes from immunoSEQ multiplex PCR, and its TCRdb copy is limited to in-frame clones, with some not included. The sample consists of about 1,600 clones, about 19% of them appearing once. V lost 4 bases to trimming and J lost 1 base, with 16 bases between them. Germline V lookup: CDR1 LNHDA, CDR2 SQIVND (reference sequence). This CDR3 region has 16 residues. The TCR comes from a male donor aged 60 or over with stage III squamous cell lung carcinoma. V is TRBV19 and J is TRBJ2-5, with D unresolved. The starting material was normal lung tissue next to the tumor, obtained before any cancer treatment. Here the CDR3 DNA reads TGTGCCAGTAGTACCACGTTGGAGACCACCCAAGAGACCCAGTACTTC. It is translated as CASSTTLETTQETQYF.